Below are 22 T cell receptor beta chains sequenced from a single sample in a study of post-analysis software for immune sequencing data. Broader study findings: Included in a set of roughly five TRBV segments more frequent in patients than controls were TRBV5-6, TRBV5-1 and TRBV20-1.

Their antigen targets remain unknown. Incorporated into the TCR beta cDNA libraries were unique molecular identifiers, which served to reduce PCR and sequencing biases. TCRdb processed the PCR reads anew with MiXCR; each CDR3 protein has one entry. The sample shows roughly 400,000 distinct CDR3 sequences, about 39% of them seen only once. Sample: blood. The receptor source for this set is a girl aged 2 to 10 with multiple sclerosis.

The V and J genes are TRBV2 and TRBJ2-4; TRBD2 aligns across 7 bases. The better agreement between TRBJ2-7 and the DNA end casts doubt on the J call. This CDR3 has 14 residues. Germline-derived CDR1 and CDR2 are SNHLY and FYNNEI. The CDR3 DNA follows: TGTGCCAGCAGCAAACCGGCGGGGGACGACGAGCAGTACTTC. It yields the protein CASSKPAGDDEQYF.

This clonotype has just a few counts. The chain uses TRBV27 and TRBJ2-3, with 10 bases lining up with TRBD2. Trimming took 5 bases from V and 3 from J; bases not matched to a gene: 5. Germline V gene sequence: CDR1 MNHEY, CDR2 SMNVEV (reference sequence). The CDR3 sequence is 15 residues long. The CDR3 DNA follows: TGTGCCAGCAGTCGACGGACTAGCGGAACAGATACGCAGTATTTT. It codes for CASSRRTSGTDTQYF.

The chain links TRBV24-1 to TRBJ2-5, with a tentative D call TRBD1 (5 bases). Between the trimmed V and J ends, which lost 0 bases and 3 bases, there was a span of 13 bases. CDR1 KGHDR and CDR2 SFDVKD come from the germline V gene. This CDR3 comprises 16 residues. CDR3 DNA sequence: TGTGCCACCAGTGATTTGACCACCCCAGGGAAAGAGACCCAGTACTTC. Translation gives CATSDLTTPGKETQYF.

This clonotype has more than one count but fewer than ten. This chain links TRBV28 with TRBJ2-5; D remains ambiguous. The J call may be in error: the DNA end matches TRBJ2-7 better. The CDR3 has 12 residues. CDR1 and CDR2 from the germline V gene are MDHEN and SYDVKM. The CDR3 protein is CASTVFPYEQYF. DNA of the CDR3: TGTGCCAGCACAGTCTTCCCTTACGAGCAGTACTTC.

The chain combines TRBV7-2 with TRBJ2-1; unclear D gene. The CDR3 spans 16 residues. Per the germline V gene, CDR1 is SGHTA and CDR2 is FQGNSA. V was shortened by 5 bases and J by 9 bases, with 23 bases between the two germline ends. DNA for the CDR3: TGTGCCAGCAGCCTCAGGCCTACGTACCACTGGGGTGAGCAGTTCTTC. It codes for CASSLRPTYHWGEQFF.

The V call is TRBV20-1, the J call TRBJ2-3; possibly TRBD2 for D (5 bases). V dropped 3 bases and J dropped 1 base, with 11 bases sitting between them. Germline V CDR1 and CDR2: DFQATT, SNEGSKA (reference sequence). This CDR3 region has 14 residues. In DNA, the CDR3 is TGCAGTGCTAGGGCCCTAGCCGGCACAGATACGCAGTATTTT. Encoded protein: CSARALAGTDTQYF.

This clonotype has only a few counts. V is TRBV12-3 or TRBV12-4 and J is TRBJ2-7, with unresolved D. V was pared by 2 bases and J by 1 base, with 15 bases between. The CDR3 is 16 residues long. The CDR3 bases are TGTGCCAGCAGTTTATTAGGGTCGACTGCTTCCTACGAGCAGTACTTC. Its protein product is CASSLLGSTASYEQYF.

The J gene is TRBJ1-2, the V gene TRBV7-9; D gene ambiguous. V was shortened by 4 bases and J by 5 bases, with 23 bases between the two germline ends. Germline V gives CDR1 SEHNR, CDR2 FQNEAQ (reference sequence). The CDR3 extends over 17 amino acids. In DNA, the CDR3 is TGTGCCAGCAGCTCGGGCGGCCGCAGCGTCACCGGTTATGGCTACACCTTC. The encoded protein is CASSSGGRSVTGYGYTF. The full variable domain, its missing parts supplied by reference TRBV7-9 and TRBJ1-2, is DTGVSQNPRHKITKRGQNVTFRCDPISEHNRLYWYRQTLGQGPEFLTYFQNEAQLEKSRLLSDRFSAERPKGSFSTLEIQRTEQGDSAMYLCASSSGGRSVTGYGYTFGSGTRLTVV.

Only a few counts were recorded for this clonotype. This chain joins TRBV7-3 and TRBJ2-7, with 9 nucleotides matching TRBD2. The J call may be mistaken, given a closer DNA end match to TRBJ2-5. The CDR3 is made up of 15 amino acids. Germline CDR1 reads SGHTA; CDR2 reads FQGTGA. CDR3 region: CASSFAGGARQTQYF. For the CDR3, the DNA is TGTGCCAGCAGCTTCGCGGGGGGGGCCAGGCAGACCCAGTACTTC.

This clonotype was found a few times. This chain uses TRBV28 with TRBJ2-7; TRBD2 might be the D (5 bases). Trimming stripped 6 bases from V and 0 bases from J, with 33 bases between. This CDR3 region has 21 residues. Germline V gene sequence: CDR1 MDHEN, CDR2 SYDVKM. CDR3 region: CASSLLTPLWEPRPFSYEQYF. The CDR3, as DNA: TGTGCCAGCAGCCTACTAACCCCTTTGTGGGAGCCCAGACCCTTCTCCTACGAGCAGTACTTC.

The chain carries TRBV20-1 and TRBJ2-1; D is possibly TRBD2 (7 bases). This CDR3 spans 16 amino acids. Trimming took 1 base from V and 0 from J, leaving 13 bases between them. Germline V gene data show CDR1 as DFQATT and CDR2 as SNEGSKA (reference sequence). CDR3 region: CSARVPAGASYNEQFF. CDR3 DNA sequence: TGCAGTGCTAGAGTGCCTGCGGGGGCCTCCTACAATGAGCAGTTCTTC.

The chain employs TRBV28 and TRBJ2-7; no firm D call. Per germline, CDR1 MDHEN and CDR2 SYDVKM. The CDR3 is made up of 12 amino acids. Between the trimmed V and J ends, which lost 6 bases and 5 bases, there was a span of 11 bases. The CDR3 nucleotides are TGTGCCAGCAGGAGATTCAACCACGAGCAGTACTTC. Translation: CASRRFNHEQYF.

This clonotype showed up just once. The chain carries TRBV7-3 and TRBJ2-1; unclear D gene. The CDR3 extends over 13 amino acids. Trimming removed 5 bases from V and 5 bases from J, with 10 bases in between. The germline V gene has CDR1 SGHTA and CDR2 FQGTGA. The CDR3 sequence: CASSVWPHNEQFF. Written as DNA, the CDR3 is TGTGCCAGCAGCGTCTGGCCCCACAATGAGCAGTTCTTC.

Comment on this clonotype: A junction boundary mismatches the germline segment, possibly from a read error. The chain carries TRBV12-3 or TRBV12-4 and TRBJ2-3; tentatively, D is TRBD2 (5 bases). CDR3 size: 14 residues. The CDR3 DNA sequence: TGTGCCAGCAGCCCTAGAGAGGGCACAGATGCGCAGTATTTT. This sequence encodes CASSPREGTDAQYF.

The rearrangement links TRBV6-1 to TRBJ2-5, with 8 bases fitting TRBD1. The DNA matches TRBJ2-7 better at its end, which makes the J call doubtful. CDR3 size: 14 residues. The germline gives CDR1 MNHNS, CDR2 SASEGT. The CDR3: CASKEGQAGYEQYF. Here the CDR3 DNA reads TGTGCCAGCAAGGAGGGACAGGCGGGTTACGAGCAGTACTTC.

The V gene is TRBV28, the J gene TRBJ2-5; 7 bases are a match to TRBD1. Judging by the DNA end, TRBJ2-7 fits better; the J call may be wrong. The CDR3 runs to 13 residues. Per germline, CDR1 MDHEN and CDR2 SYDVKM. CDR3 amino acids: CASGLGQYREQYF. The CDR3 coding sequence is TGTGCCAGCGGCCTGGGACAGTACCGCGAGCAGTACTTC.

This chain links TRBV24-1 with TRBJ1-1, with a tentative D call TRBD1 (5 bases). V was cut by 8 bases and J by 7 bases, with 13 bases left in between. Germline CDR1 KGHDR, CDR2 SFDVKD. This CDR3 is 12 amino acids long. The CDR3 region is CATTGRSGEAFF. The DNA for the CDR3 is TGTGCCACCACAGGGAGGTCTGGTGAAGCTTTCTTT.

This chain joins TRBV3-1 and TRBJ2-4; TRBD1 or TRBD2 may be the D gene (5 bases each). The V gene lost 1 base and the J gene lost 8 bases, with 18 bases spanning the gap. The CDR3 loop spans 16 amino acids. Germline V gene data show CDR1 as LGHDT and CDR2 as YNNKEL (reference sequence). Here the CDR3 reads CASSQAGALAGDIQYF. As DNA, the CDR3 is TGTGCCAGCAGCCAAGCCGGGGCCCTTGCCGGGGACATTCAGTACTTC.

The chain carries TRBV20-1 and TRBJ2-1; the match to TRBD1 covers 8 bases. Trimming cost V 5 bases and J 4 bases; bases outside gene matches: 10. Germline CDR1 and CDR2: DFQATT and SNEGSKA (reference sequence). CDR3 length equals 15 residues. The CDR3 DNA is TGCAGTGCTGGCCGAACCAGGGGGCTGTACAATGAGCAGTTCTTC. It yields the protein CSAGRTRGLYNEQFF.

The chain is built from TRBV6-5 and TRBJ1-1, with D perhaps TRBD1 (5 bases). The CDR3 is 13 amino acids. Looked up from germline, CDR1 is MNHEY and CDR2 is SVGAGI. Trimming pared 0 bases from V and 7 bases from J, leaving 9 bases between. The CDR3 here is CASSYSGRLEAFF. The CDR3 DNA reads as TGTGCCAGCAGTTACTCGGGGCGACTTGAAGCTTTCTTT.

This clonotype was seen only a few times. The rearrangement joins TRBV7-2 to TRBJ2-6; TRBD1 matches at 7 bases. This CDR3 contains 18 residues. Germline loops: CDR1 SGHTA, CDR2 FQGNSA. Losses at the gene ends were 2 bases for V and 0 bases for J; bases not matched to a gene: 7. CDR3 sequence: CASSLYGQVNSGANVLTF. The CDR3, as DNA: TGTGCCAGCAGCTTATATGGACAGGTGAACTCTGGGGCCAACGTCCTGACTTTC.

The CDR3 here is CASSPTGGVREQYF. Written as DNA, the CDR3 is TGTGCCAGCAGCCCGACAGGTGGGGTACGAGAGCAGTACTTC. J is TRBJ2-7 and V is TRBV7-9; a weak D match, TRBD1 (6 bases). This CDR3 is built from 14 residues. Germline assignment: CDR1 SEHNR and CDR2 FQNEAQ (reference sequence). Trimming left V 5 bases short and J 7 bases short, with 18 bases between.